This T cell receptor beta chain was obtained from a study of blood T cells in healthy people across ages. With 0 bases clipped from V and 4 bases from J, the junction kept 4 bases outside the gene matches. The germline gives CDR1 LGHNA, CDR2 YNFKEQ. The CDR3 totals 15 residues. Only one count was recorded for this clonotype. For the second PCR, which ran for roughly 7 to 11 cycles, a sample-barcoded 5' primer and a J-beta primer mix were used. Using its own MiXCR run on the 5' RACE reads, TCRdb lists one record per CDR3 protein. The sample includes over 1,500,000 distinct CDR3 sequences, around half of them seen just once.

Sequencing was done on a sample of blood. The sequence was obtained from a woman aged 40 to 55 in good health. This chain uses TRBV4-2 with TRBJ1-1; TRBD1 agrees at 8 bases. The CDR3 coding sequence is TGTGCCAGCAGCCAAGATCAGGGGGCAGGCACTGAAGCTTTCTTT. It encodes CASSQDQGAGTEAFF.